This entry describes one TCR beta chain. The antigen is undetermined. Unique-molecular-identifier-tagged TCR beta cDNA libraries were used. From approximately 1 to 10 million T cells, 400,000 to 600,000 cDNA molecules were obtained. TCRdb fed the PCR reads into MiXCR, producing one record per CDR3 protein. The sample includes about 460,000 distinct CDR3 sequences, around 40% of them seen just once. The data are from a study of post-analysis software for immune sequencing data. On the study more broadly: As for disease course, relapsing-remitting, secondary progressive and progressive-relapsing multiple sclerosis were all included. Study-level findings and limits: Diversity measured as normalized Chao1 was significantly lower in multiple sclerosis patients than in controls. Samples from a shared batch, those prepared together, strongly co-clustered by F measure. Roughly five TRBV segments were more frequent in patients than controls; TRBV5-6, TRBV5-1 and TRBV20-1 belonged to this group.

Trimming cost V 3 bases and J 5 bases, with 11 bases left between them. The CDR3 sequence is 14 residues long. The germline V gene has CDR1 MDHEN and CDR2 SYDVKM. This TCR was recovered from a girl aged 5-17 years with multiple sclerosis. The sequenced sample was blood. The V call is TRBV28, the J call TRBJ1-5, with a weak D call TRBD1 (5 bases). CDR3 sequence reads: CASSFTGGYQPQHF. The DNA for the CDR3 is TGTGCCAGCAGTTTTACTGGGGGTTATCAGCCCCAGCATTTT.